Each of the 27 T cell receptor beta chains below was sequenced from the same sample in a study of identical twins. TCRdb processed the 5' RACE reads anew with MiXCR; each CDR3 protein has one entry. The repertoire holds about 1.7 million distinct CDR3 sequences, less than 40% seen once, with 0.25% to 0.3% in the top ten. What was sequenced was cord blood. All receptors derive from a newborn girl in good health.

The V gene is TRBV3-1, the J gene TRBJ1-4; D ambiguous. V lost 2 bases and J 6 bases, leaving 13 bases between the germline ends. Germline V gives CDR1 LGHDT, CDR2 YNNKEL (reference sequence). The CDR3 runs 15 residues. The CDR3 is CASSQPWGEYEKLFF. The CDR3 nucleotides read TGTGCCAGCAGCCAACCCTGGGGAGAGTATGAAAAACTGTTTTTT.

The chain recombines TRBV13 with TRBJ2-3, with a tentative D call TRBD2 (5 bases). Germline V gene sequence: CDR1 PRHDT, CDR2 FYEKMQ (reference sequence). V lost 5 bases to trimming and J lost 1 base, with 7 bases between them. CDR3 length: 13 amino acids. CDR3 in amino acids: CASSISGTDTQYF. In DNA form, the CDR3 reads TGTGCCAGCAGCATTAGCGGCACAGATACGCAGTATTTT.

The chain joins TRBV20-1 to TRBJ2-4, with D perhaps TRBD2 (6 bases). The end of the DNA is better explained by TRBJ2-7, so the J call may be wrong. This CDR3 has 10 amino acids. Germline values: CDR1 DFQATT, CDR2 SNEGSKA (reference sequence). CDR3 protein: CSADGGEQYF. The CDR3, as DNA: TGCAGTGCCGACGGGGGCGAGCAGTACTTC.

The rearrangement links TRBV3-1 to TRBJ2-3; no reliable D call. Germline V gives CDR1 LGHDT, CDR2 YNNKEL (reference sequence). CDR3 size: 16 residues. V was shortened by 0 bases and J by 4 bases, with 14 bases between the two germline ends. In DNA form, the CDR3 reads TGTGCCAGCAGCCAAGACGGTACCTACCTGGCAGATACGCAGTATTTT. Protein: CASSQDGTYLADTQYF.

This clonotype was counted a few times. The V and J genes are TRBV7-2 and TRBJ2-7; 8 nucleotides agree with TRBD2. The CDR3 runs 18 residues. Germline V gene lookup returns CDR1 SGHTA and CDR2 FQGNSA. V trimming: 1 base; J trimming: 6 bases; junction bases outside the gene matches: 17. CDR3 bases: TGTGCCAGCAGCTTAGTGAGGGGAGCGGGAGCCACAAGTAGCGAGCAGTACTTC. Encoded protein: CASSLVRGAGATSSEQYF.

The CDR3 protein is CASSEWGGRTDTQYF. In DNA form, the CDR3 reads TGTGCCAGCAGTGAATGGGGAGGTCGCACAGATACGCAGTATTTT. The V gene is TRBV25-1, the J gene TRBJ2-3; a weak D match, TRBD2 (6 bases). This CDR3 has 15 amino acids. Germline values: CDR1 MGHDK, CDR2 SYGVNS. V gave up 1 base and J gave up 1 base, with 9 bases separating them. The variable domain in full, with the rest retrieved from reference TRBV25-1 and TRBJ2-3, is EADIYQTPRYLVIGTGKKITLECSQTMGHDKMYWYQQDPGMELHLIHYSYGVNSTEKGDLSSESTVSRIRTEHFPLTLESARPSHTSQYLCASSEWGGRTDTQYFGPGTRLTVL.

The gene calls are TRBV5-1 and TRBJ1-1; D is perhaps TRBD1 (5 bases). The V gene's germline CDR1 is SGHRS and CDR2 YFSETQ. Trimming cost V 1 base and J 0 bases, with 13 bases left between them. This CDR3 is 16 amino acids long. This chain's CDR3 is CASSLNTGIMNTEAFF. CDR3 DNA: TGCGCCAGCAGCTTGAACACAGGCATCATGAACACTGAAGCTTTCTTT.

Only a few counts were recorded for this clonotype. This chain connects TRBV12-3 or TRBV12-4 to TRBJ2-1; TRBD2 aligns across 13 bases. The CDR3 runs to 15 residues. V lost 6 bases to trimming and J lost 4 bases; unmatched junction nucleotides: 3. CDR3 amino acids: CASRTSGRTYNEQFF. In DNA, the CDR3 is TGTGCCAGCAGGACTAGCGGGAGGACTTACAATGAGCAGTTCTTC.

The chain couples TRBV15 to TRBJ2-1; 11 bases match TRBD1. This CDR3 comprises 15 residues. V lost 0 bases to trimming and J lost 10 bases; unmatched junction nucleotides: 5. The germline CDR1 and CDR2 sequences are LNHNV and YYDKDF (reference sequence). Here the CDR3 reads CATSRDGDRGNEQFF. The DNA for the CDR3 is TGTGCCACCAGCAGAGACGGGGACAGGGGGAACGAGCAGTTCTTC.

The rearrangement links TRBV12-3 or TRBV12-4 to TRBJ2-3; D might be TRBD2 (5 bases). The CDR3 has 17 residues. The V gene lost 1 base and the J gene lost 11 bases, with 25 bases spanning the gap. CDR3 nucleotides: TGTGCCAGCAGTTTAGGCCAACTAGTCACCCACCCGACTGAGCAGTATTTT. Translating gives CASSLGQLVTHPTEQYF.

The chain employs TRBV28 and TRBJ2-3, with TRBD2 as a possible D gene (6 bases). This CDR3 is 14 amino acids long. Germline CDR1 MDHEN, CDR2 SYDVKM. V was clipped by 10 bases and J by 10 bases, with 24 bases between them. CDR3 in DNA: TGTGCCACCGTGGGACGGGAGAGGGTCTGGGCGCAGTATTTT. Translating gives CATVGRERVWAQYF.

This clonotype was recorded a few times. V gene TRBV5-1 combines with J gene TRBJ2-5; D gene uncertain. Germline assignment: CDR1 SGHRS and CDR2 YFSETQ. The CDR3 consists of 15 residues. V dropped 4 bases and J dropped 1 base, with 14 bases sitting between them. CDR3 bases: TGCGCCAGCAGCGCGCGACTCCCCATCCAAGAGACCCAGTACTTC. It yields the protein CASSARLPIQETQYF.

J is TRBJ2-4 and V is TRBV27, with 8 bases that match TRBD1. With V trimmed by 5 bases and J by 1 base, 7 bases remained unmatched. The CDR3 contains 16 residues. Germline V gene sequence: CDR1 MNHEY, CDR2 SMNVEV (reference sequence). The DNA of the CDR3 is TGTGCCAGCAGTCCGCCCCGGGACAGGGCCAAAAACATTCAGTACTTC. This translates into CASSPPRDRAKNIQYF.

A remark on this clonotype: One junction end disagrees with the germline gene, perhaps due to a read error. V is TRBV5-1 and J is TRBJ1-4, with D possibly being TRBD1 (5 bases). Germline V lookup: CDR1 SGHRS, CDR2 YFSETQ. This CDR3 is built from 14 residues. CDR3: CAGSSQATNEKLFF. The CDR3 DNA follows: TGCGCCGGCAGCTCACAGGCAACTAATGAAAAACTGTTTTTT. Full variable domain (outside the CDR3, taken from reference TRBV5-1 and TRBJ1-4): KAGVTQTPRYLIKTRGQQVTLSCSPISGHRSVSWYQQTPGQGLQFLFEYFSETQRNKGNFPGRFSGRQFSNSRSEMNVSTLELGDSALYLCAGSSQATNEKLFFGSGTQLSVL.

The CDR3 spells CSVVRRGRSQEAQYF. The CDR3 bases are TGCAGCGTTGTTCGCAGGGGCCGTAGCCAAGAGGCCCAGTACTTC. J is TRBJ2-4 and V is TRBV29-1, with D possibly being TRBD1 (6 bases). V lost 4 bases to trimming and J lost 13 bases, with 26 bases between them. CDR1 is SQVTM, CDR2 ANQGSEA, per germline. CDR3 length equals 15 residues.

In its sample, this clonotype was seen a few times. V usage is TRBV4-2 and J usage is TRBJ2-3; possible D gene TRBD2, 7 bases. Germline V lookup: CDR1 LGHNA, CDR2 YNFKEQ. V lost 4 bases, J lost 3 bases, and 23 bases lay in between. This CDR3 has 18 residues. For the CDR3, the DNA is TGTGCCAGCAGCCTCCTACATCCCGGGGGGCCCGGAACAGATACGCAGTATTTT. Encoded protein: CASSLLHPGGPGTDTQYF.

This chain links TRBV4-1 with TRBJ1-1, with D unresolved. V gave up 1 base and J gave up 4 bases, with 7 bases separating them. Germline V gene sequence: CDR1 MGHRA, CDR2 YSYEKL. CDR3 length: 13 amino acids. The CDR3 sequence: CASSQGAVTEAFF. The DNA of the CDR3 is TGCGCCAGCAGCCAAGGGGCAGTCACTGAAGCTTTCTTT.

This clonotype has just a few counts. The V gene is TRBV5-6, the J gene TRBJ2-1; a weak D match, TRBD2 (6 bases). Germline CDR1 reads SGHDT; CDR2 reads YYEEEE. This CDR3 is 19 amino acids long. The V and J ends lost 4 bases and 3 bases respectively, with 26 bases between them. This CDR3 is CASSKAGTLSTLFYNEQFF. The CDR3, as DNA: TGTGCCAGCAGCAAAGCCGGGACTCTCTCAACCCTCTTCTACAATGAGCAGTTCTTC.

This chain joins TRBV12-3 or TRBV12-4 and TRBJ2-7, with 8 bases identical to TRBD2. CDR3 length: 14 amino acids. V shed 7 bases, J shed 6 bases, and the junction held 11 bases outside the gene matches. In DNA form, the CDR3 reads TGTGCCAGCAATTCCGGGACTAGAAGTTCCGAGCAGTACTTC. This sequence encodes CASNSGTRSSEQYF.

This clonotype was observed a handful of times. CDR3 DNA: TGTGCCAGCACCCCGGGACCGGATGGCTACACCTTC. Amino acid sequence: CASTPGPDGYTF. V is TRBV2 and J is TRBJ1-2, with D maybe TRBD1 (5 bases). The CDR3 has 12 amino acids. V was cut by 7 bases and J by 6 bases, with 12 bases left in between. Germline V gives CDR1 SNHLY, CDR2 FYNNEI.

V usage is TRBV18 and J usage is TRBJ2-1; 7 nucleotides line up with TRBD2. The V segment lost 4 bases and the J segment 13 bases; nucleotides outside the gene matches: 13. CDR1 is KGHSH and CDR2 is LQKENI in the germline V gene. This CDR3 has 14 residues. The CDR3: CASSRLLAWDVQFF. DNA of the CDR3: TGTGCCAGCTCACGGCTACTAGCGTGGGATGTTCAGTTCTTC.

This clonotype has a handful of counts. This chain connects TRBV6-1 to TRBJ2-3, with no clear D. V lost 6 bases and J lost 0, with 22 bases in between. This CDR3 contains 18 residues. Germline CDR1 and CDR2: MNHNS and SASEGT. CDR3 in amino acids: CASSPKWGPRISTDTQYF. DNA of the CDR3: TGTGCCAGCAGCCCTAAATGGGGTCCCCGCATCAGCACAGATACGCAGTATTTT.

The J gene is TRBJ1-5, the V gene TRBV7-9; D gene unclear. Trimming took off 6 bases at V and 3 bases at J, with 24 bases between the two ends. In germline, CDR1 is SEHNR, CDR2 FQNEAQ (reference sequence). CDR3 size: 18 residues. The CDR3 here is CASSTKAVVPYYNQPQHF. CDR3 coding DNA: TGTGCCAGCAGTACAAAGGCAGTCGTACCCTACTACAATCAGCCCCAGCATTTT.

This rearrangement joins TRBV3-1 to TRBJ2-3, with 8 bases matching TRBD2. Germline assignment: CDR1 LGHDT and CDR2 YNNKEL (reference sequence). Trimming took 4 bases from V and 0 from J; bases not matched to a gene: 6. The CDR3 is 16 residues long. DNA for the CDR3: TGTGCCAGCAGCCGAGTGGCTAGCGGGAGCACAGATACGCAGTATTTT. Translation gives CASSRVASGSTDTQYF.

There are a few counts of this clonotype. This chain connects TRBV20-1 to TRBJ2-5; 7 bases are shared with TRBD1. This CDR3 has 12 amino acids. V shed 6 bases, J shed 4 bases, and the junction held 5 bases outside the gene matches. The germline V gene encodes CDR1 DFQATT and CDR2 SNEGSKA (reference sequence). CDR3 in amino acids: CSADNRGETQYF. For the CDR3, the DNA is TGCAGTGCGGACAACAGGGGAGAGACCCAGTACTTC.

The sample holds one count of this clonotype. Because it lacks the conserved phenylalanine or tryptophan at the end, this CDR3 is likely a read error. The DNA is omitted, as the CDR3 cannot be located on it reliably, and the CDR3 follows TCRdb's listing. The chain employs TRBV5-1 and TRBJ2-1; the table's TRBD2 call for D was not verified on the DNA. CDR1 and CDR2 from the germline V gene are SGHRS and YFSETQ. A total of 17 residues make up the CDR3, ends included. The CDR3 loop is CASSLLAGRPPTMSSSS.

The gene calls are TRBV12-3 or TRBV12-4 and TRBJ2-4; weak D call: TRBD2 (5 bases). The CDR3 runs to 15 residues. V lost 4 bases and J lost 0, with 10 bases in between. CDR3 in DNA: TGTGCCAGCAGTTCAGTGAGGGTAGCCAAAAACATTCAGTACTTC. Translated: CASSSVRVAKNIQYF.